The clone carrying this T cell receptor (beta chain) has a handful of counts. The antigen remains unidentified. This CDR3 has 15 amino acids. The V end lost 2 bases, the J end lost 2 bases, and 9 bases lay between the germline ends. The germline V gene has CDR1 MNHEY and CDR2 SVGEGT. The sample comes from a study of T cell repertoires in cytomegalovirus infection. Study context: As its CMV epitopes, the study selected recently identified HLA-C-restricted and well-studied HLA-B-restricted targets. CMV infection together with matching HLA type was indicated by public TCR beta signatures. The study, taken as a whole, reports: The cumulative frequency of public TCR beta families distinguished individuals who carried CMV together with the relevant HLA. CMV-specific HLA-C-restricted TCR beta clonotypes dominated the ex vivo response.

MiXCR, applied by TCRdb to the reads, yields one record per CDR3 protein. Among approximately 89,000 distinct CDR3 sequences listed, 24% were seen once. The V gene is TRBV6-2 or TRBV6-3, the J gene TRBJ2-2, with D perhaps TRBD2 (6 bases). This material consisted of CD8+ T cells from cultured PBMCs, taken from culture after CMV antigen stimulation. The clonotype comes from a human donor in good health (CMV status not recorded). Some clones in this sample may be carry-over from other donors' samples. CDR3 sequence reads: CASSYGTFNTGELFF. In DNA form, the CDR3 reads TGTGCCAGCAGTTACGGGACTTTCAACACCGGGGAGCTGTTTTTT.